This TCR beta chain was documented in a study of PD-1 blockade in classical Hodgkin lymphoma. Study as a whole: Nivolumab dosing for patients was 3 mg/kg, administered intravenously every 2 weeks. Study observations and caveats: In newly diagnosed patients, baseline TCR diversity was reportedly below that of healthy donors. Significantly greater TCR diversity emerged by C4D1 in CD4+ cells but not CD8+ cells.

Every single patient, without exception, relapsed after autologous stem cell transplantation, and brentuximab vedotin exposure varied. A remark on this clone: Its antigen is not known.

The CDR3 consists of 13 residues. CDR1 is SGHRS and CDR2 is YFSETQ in the germline V gene. Trimming shortened V by 5 bases and J by 7 bases, and 12 bases separated the two germline ends. TCRdb keeps only in-frame clones here, not all; method: immunoSEQ multiplex PCR. The profile shows tens of thousands of clones, around 93% of them singletons. This chain joins TRBV5-1 and TRBJ2-2; D unresolved. This receptor was taken from a human donor with classical Hodgkin lymphoma. Here the sequenced sample was peripheral blood mononuclear cells (PBMCs), taken at baseline. CDR3 nucleotide sequence: TGCGCCAGCAGTGAGGCTTCAAGCGGGGAGCTGTTTTTT. Its translation is CASSEASSGELFF.